These 15 T cell receptor beta chains originate from one sample sequenced in a study of CD8 T cells in Susac syndrome. With random hexamers, about 0.45 to 1 ug RNA was reverse transcribed. TCRdb processed the immunoSEQ multiplex PCR reads anew with MiXCR; each CDR3 protein has one entry. The sample consists of over 100,000 distinct CDR3 sequences, roughly 94% of them appearing once. Material for sequencing was CD8+ T cells from PBMCs. Every receptor here comes from a human donor with Susac syndrome.

The V call is TRBV20-1, the J call TRBJ2-1; D remains ambiguous. Trimming shortened V by 0 bases and J by 2 bases, and 11 bases separated the two germline ends. Germline V lookup: CDR1 DFQATT, CDR2 SNEGSKA (reference sequence). The CDR3 sequence is 15 residues long. CDR3 in amino acids: CSARDPGSPYNEQFF. CDR3 sequence (DNA): TGCAGTGCTAGAGATCCGGGTAGTCCCTACAATGAGCAGTTCTTC.

The J gene is TRBJ1-1, the V gene TRBV13, with D possibly matching TRBD1 (6 bases). V was trimmed by 3 bases and J by 8 bases, leaving 16 bases between them. This CDR3 spans 14 amino acids. CDR1 and CDR2 from the germline V gene are PRHDT and FYEKMQ (reference sequence). The CDR3: CASSFYRELSEAFF. The CDR3 DNA follows: TGTGCCAGCAGCTTTTACAGGGAACTTTCCGAAGCTTTCTTT. Full variable domain (missing parts from reference TRBV13 and TRBJ1-1): AAGVIQSPRHLIKEKRETATLKCYPIPRHDTVYWYQQGPGQDPQFLISFYEKMQSDKGSIPDRFSAQQFSDYHSELNMSSLELGDSALYFCASSFYRELSEAFFGQGTRLTVV.

This chain joins TRBV20-1 and TRBJ2-5; no reliable D call. CDR1 is DFQATT and CDR2 is SNEGSKA in the germline V gene (reference sequence). The CDR3 has 12 residues. V gave up 0 bases and J gave up 3 bases, with 5 bases separating them. The CDR3 is CSARDWEETQYF. CDR3 nucleotide sequence: TGCAGTGCTAGAGATTGGGAAGAGACCCAGTACTTC.

Here the CDR3 reads CASSVEGTGGYEQYF. The CDR3 DNA is TGTGCCAGCAGCGTAGAGGGAACAGGGGGATACGAGCAGTACTTC. The rearrangement uses TRBV9 and TRBJ2-7; 8 bases map to TRBD1. J gave up 4 bases and V 0 bases, and 6 bases lay outside the gene matches. Per the germline V gene, CDR1 is SGDLS and CDR2 is YYNGEE. The CDR3 totals 15 residues.

The J gene is TRBJ2-7, the V gene TRBV5-4; D is perhaps TRBD1 or TRBD2 (5 bases each). With 6 bases removed from V and 3 bases from J, the gap between germline ends came to 16 bases. The CDR3 runs 14 residues. CDR1 and CDR2 from the germline V gene are SGHNT and YYREEE (reference sequence). The CDR3 spells CASKLGTDVYEQYF. The DNA for the CDR3 is TGTGCCAGCAAACTCGGGACGGACGTCTACGAGCAGTACTTC.

This chain connects TRBV29-1 to TRBJ1-1, with a weak D call TRBD1 (6 bases). Germline lookup yields CDR1 SQVTM and CDR2 ANQGSEA. The V end was cut by 3 bases, the J end by 14 bases, with 22 bases between. The CDR3 runs 13 residues. The chain's CDR3 is CSVELDRDIKTFF. As DNA, the CDR3 is TGCAGCGTTGAGCTGGATAGGGACATCAAAACCTTCTTT.

The chain is built from TRBV30 and TRBJ1-1; D unclear. Germline CDR1 GTSNPN, CDR2 SVGIG (reference sequence). The germline V and J ends were trimmed by 0 bases and 0 bases, with 5 bases remaining between them. The CDR3 is 13 residues long. The CDR3 is CAWSVDVNTEAFF. The CDR3 DNA is TGTGCCTGGAGTGTAGACGTGAACACTGAAGCTTTCTTT. Combining the CDR3 with reference TRBV30 and TRBJ1-1 gives the whole variable domain SQTIHQWPATLVQPVGSPLSLECTVEGTSNPNLYWYRQAAGRGLQLLFYSVGIGQISSEVPQNLSASRPQDRQFILSSKKLLLSDSGFYLCAWSVDVNTEAFFGQGTRLTVV.

The V and J genes are TRBV4-1 and TRBJ2-7; 8 nucleotides agree with TRBD1. Germline V CDR1 and CDR2: MGHRA, YSYEKL. The CDR3 runs 17 residues. V lost 2 bases to trimming and J lost 3 bases; unmatched junction nucleotides: 12. The CDR3 region has the DNA TGCGCCAGCAGCCAACAACCTGGACAGGGTGGGAACTACGAGCAGTACTTC. Its translation: CASSQQPGQGGNYEQYF.

The chain is built from TRBV12-3 or TRBV12-4 and TRBJ2-7; D gene uncertain. The CDR3 has 14 residues. Between the trimmed V and J ends, which lost 1 base and 2 bases, there was a span of 9 bases. Here the CDR3 reads CASSLDRNTYEQYF. In nucleotides, the CDR3 is TGTGCCAGCAGTTTAGACCGCAACACCTACGAGCAGTACTTC.

This clonotype has more than one count but fewer than ten. The rearrangement joins TRBV4-1 to TRBJ1-4, with D unresolved. Germline V CDR1 and CDR2: MGHRA, YSYEKL. The V end was cut by 0 bases, the J end by 8 bases, with 19 bases between. The CDR3 is 17 residues long. DNA of the CDR3: TGCGCCAGCAGCCAAGATCCCCGTGGAGGCGCGCGAGAAAAACTGTTTTTT. Translating it yields CASSQDPRGGAREKLFF.

The V gene is TRBV10-3, the J gene TRBJ2-2; no firm D call. The V and J ends lost 3 bases and 4 bases respectively, with 9 bases between them. The CDR3 length is 14 residues. Germline V lookup: CDR1 ENHRY, CDR2 SYGVKD. The CDR3 sequence is CAISEGPVTGELFF. The CDR3 DNA is TGTGCCATCAGTGAAGGGCCTGTCACCGGGGAGCTGTTTTTT.

The CDR3 DNA reads as TGTGCCAGCAGCTTGGCAGGGGCTTATATCGAGCAGTACTTC. It codes for CASSLAGAYIEQYF. This chain links TRBV5-6 with TRBJ2-7, with D possibly matching TRBD1 (6 bases). V was trimmed by 0 bases and J by 6 bases, leaving 13 bases between them. This CDR3 contains 14 residues. CDR1 SGHDT and CDR2 YYEEEE come from the germline V gene.

This clonotype appeared a few times. The gene calls are TRBV20-1 and TRBJ2-5, with 7 nucleotides matching TRBD2. The CDR3 covers 13 residues. Trimming cost V 5 bases and J 2 bases; bases outside gene matches: 5. Germline V lookup: CDR1 DFQATT, CDR2 SNEGSKA (reference sequence). CDR3 region: CSAERDSQETQYF. In nucleotides, the CDR3 is TGCAGTGCTGAGCGGGACTCGCAAGAGACCCAGTACTTC.

V and J are TRBV29-1 and TRBJ2-7; no clear D. Trimming took off 5 bases at V and 5 bases at J, with 13 bases between the two ends. CDR1 is SQVTM, CDR2 ANQGSEA, per germline. This CDR3 spans 12 amino acids. CDR3 sequence: CSVWGHWDEQYF. CDR3 DNA: TGCAGCGTTTGGGGTCATTGGGACGAGCAGTACTTC.

This rearrangement joins TRBV7-9 to TRBJ2-1; TRBD2 matches at 8 bases. V lost 5 bases to trimming and J lost 7 bases; unmatched junction nucleotides: 4. Germline CDR1 reads SEHNR; CDR2 reads FQNEAQ (reference sequence). The CDR3 has 13 amino acids. The CDR3 region has the DNA TGTGCCAGCAGCCGGTCGGGGGGGAATGAGCAGTTCTTC. Translation gives CASSRSGGNEQFF.